A single sample gave rise to the 26 T cell receptor beta chains below, sequenced in a study of T cell clones after liver transplantation. The repertoire was sequenced with immunoSEQ multiplex PCR; TCRdb's copy has only in-frame clones and lacks some. The sample comprises fewer than 80,000 clones, 84% of which are singletons, and under 2.5% rests with the top ten. The material was CD4+ T cells from blood, obtained 48 months after liver transplant. The origin of the receptors is a human patient who received a liver transplant. The graft donor may be the source of some T cells.

The chain has TRBV7-2 and TRBJ2-1, with 7 bases matching TRBD2. The CDR3 covers 16 residues. J lost 4 bases, V lost 5 bases, and 11 bases had no gene match. The germline CDR1 and CDR2 sequences are SGHTA and FQGNSA. In DNA, the CDR3 is TGTGCCAGCAGCCCCCGGGGCGGGAGCGGTTACAATGAGCAGTTCTTC. Its protein product is CASSPRGGSGYNEQFF.

The chain joins TRBV7-3 to TRBJ2-7; 8 nucleotides match TRBD2. V was clipped by 5 bases and J by 2 bases; unmatched bases: 5. Germline CDR1 SGHTA, CDR2 FQGTGA. The CDR3 totals 14 residues. CDR3 amino acids: CASSQIAGTYEQYF. The CDR3 DNA sequence: TGTGCCAGCAGCCAAATAGCGGGGACCTACGAGCAGTACTTC.

This chain joins TRBV28 and TRBJ2-1; 7 positions agree with TRBD2. The germline V gene encodes CDR1 MDHEN and CDR2 SYDVKM. CDR3 length equals 14 residues. The junction had 6 bases not matched to a gene; V was cut back by 4 bases and J by 6 bases. This CDR3 reads CASSYRTSINEQFF. The CDR3 DNA reads as TGTGCCAGCAGTTACCGGACTAGTATCAATGAGCAGTTCTTC.

V is TRBV28 and J is TRBJ1-1, with D maybe TRBD1 (5 bases). Trimming shortened V by 3 bases and J by 1 base, and 6 bases separated the two germline ends. Germline V lookup: CDR1 MDHEN, CDR2 SYDVKM. This CDR3 comprises 13 residues. The CDR3 protein is CASSFGANTEAFF. The DNA for the CDR3 is TGTGCCAGCAGTTTTGGGGCGAACACTGAAGCTTTCTTT. The whole variable domain, filled in from reference TRBV28 and TRBJ1-1, reads DVKVTQSSRYLVKRTGEKVFLECVQDMDHENMFWYRQDPGLGLRLIYFSYDVKMKEKGDIPEGYSVSREKKERFSLILESASTNQTSMYLCASSFGANTEAFFGQGTRLTVV.

The chain recombines TRBV4-3 with TRBJ2-3; 7 nucleotides line up with TRBD1. The CDR3 runs to 14 residues. Trimming removed 1 base from V and 4 bases from J; junction bases left unmatched: 2. CDR1 LGHNA and CDR2 YSLEER come from the germline V gene. The CDR3 nucleotides read TGCGCCAGCAGCCAAGGCAGGGGGTCAGATACGCAGTATTTT. Translation: CASSQGRGSDTQYF.

This sequence joins TRBV7-3 and TRBJ2-1; 8 bases match TRBD2. J was trimmed by 9 bases and V by 1 base; bases with no gene match: 8. This CDR3 is 15 amino acids long. Germline CDR1 reads SGHTA; CDR2 reads FQGTGA. The CDR3 sequence: CASSLNLAGSGEQFF. The CDR3 DNA is TGTGCCAGCAGCTTAAATTTAGCGGGGTCGGGTGAGCAGTTCTTC.

The chain links TRBV7-2 to TRBJ2-2; no definite D call. CDR3 length equals 11 residues. V was cut by 5 bases and J by 5 bases, with 3 bases left in between. Germline loops: CDR1 SGHTA, CDR2 FQGNSA. The CDR3 nucleotides are TGTGCCAGCAGCCGTACCGGGGAGCTGTTTTTT. It encodes CASSRTGELFF. The full variable domain, in which reference TRBV7-2 and TRBJ2-2 provide the parts outside the CDR3, is GAGVSQSPSNKVTEKGKDVELRCDPISGHTALYWYRQSLGQGLEFLIYFQGNSAPDKSGLPSDRFSAERTGGSVSTLTIQRTQQEDSAVYLCASSRTGELFFGEGSRLTVL.

V usage is TRBV6-1 and J usage is TRBJ2-7, with a tentative D call TRBD1 (8 bases). V lost 2 bases and J lost 4, with 15 bases in between. Germline CDR1 is MNHNS and CDR2 is SASEGT. This CDR3 region has 15 residues. The CDR3 reads CASSEQQGGTYEQYF. Here the CDR3 DNA reads TGTGCCAGCAGTGAACAACAGGGGGGGACGTACGAGCAGTACTTC.

V is TRBV4-1 and J is TRBJ2-2; TRBD1 aligns across 7 bases. V shed 1 base and J 6 bases; nucleotides not matched to a gene: 5. Germline V CDR1 and CDR2: MGHRA, YSYEKL. The CDR3 sequence is 15 residues long. The CDR3 nucleotides read TGCGCCAGCAGCCAAGCGGACAGGATCGCCGGGGAGCTGTTTTTT. Protein sequence: CASSQADRIAGELFF.

The chain combines TRBV9 with TRBJ2-3, with TRBD2 matching over 8 bases. CDR3 length: 14 amino acids. After removal of 0 bases from V and 4 bases from J, the junction contained 1 base not matched to a gene. CDR1 is SGDLS, CDR2 YYNGEE, per germline. Here the CDR3 reads CASSVAGGADTQYF. The CDR3 nucleotides read TGTGCCAGCAGCGTAGCCGGGGGGGCAGATACGCAGTATTTT.

The chain employs TRBV6-5 and TRBJ2-3; D not certain. Germline V gives CDR1 MNHEY, CDR2 SVGAGI. This CDR3 comprises 11 residues. Trimming left V 7 bases short and J 7 bases short, with 9 bases between. The CDR3 DNA reads as TGTGCCAGCACCCACCACAATACGCAGTATTTT. The encoded protein is CASTHHNTQYF.

The J gene is TRBJ2-1, the V gene TRBV19; 14 nucleotides align to TRBD2. The CDR3 has 14 residues. The J segment lost 10 bases and the V segment lost 8 bases, leaving 7 bases of the junction unmatched. Germline V CDR1 and CDR2: LNHDA, SQIVND (reference sequence). The CDR3, as DNA: TGTGCCAGTCATGGGACTAGCGGGAGAAGGGAGCAGTTCTTC. Amino acid sequence: CASHGTSGRREQFF.

In this sample, this clone turned up a few times. The chain carries TRBV14 and TRBJ2-5, with a weak D call TRBD2 (5 bases). This CDR3 is 15 amino acids long. Germline assignment: CDR1 SGHDN and CDR2 FVKESK. The V end was cut by 3 bases, the J end by 0 bases, with 11 bases between. The CDR3 nucleotides are TGTGCCAGCAGCCACACCTCGGGGTACCAAGAGACCCAGTACTTC. It encodes CASSHTSGYQETQYF.

This clone has more than one count but fewer than ten. This chain links TRBV11-2 with TRBJ2-6, with 12 bases lining up with TRBD1. Germline loops: CDR1 SGHAT, CDR2 FQNNGV. CDR3 length: 18 residues. The trim removed 5 bases at V and 1 base at J, leaving 6 bases unmatched. The CDR3 loop is CASSLGTGGISGANVLTF. In DNA form, the CDR3 reads TGTGCCAGCAGCCTCGGGACAGGGGGCATTTCTGGGGCCAACGTCCTGACTTTC.

V usage is TRBV20-1 and J usage is TRBJ2-7; D remains unclear. In germline, CDR1 is DFQATT, CDR2 SNEGSKA (reference sequence). This CDR3 spans 11 amino acids. With 8 bases removed from V and 1 base from J, the gap between germline ends came to 9 bases. CDR3 sequence (DNA): TGCAGTTCAGGAGCTTCCTACGAGCAGTACTTC. This codes for CSSGASYEQYF.

Points on this clone: This same CDR3 is encoded by further DNA sequences in the sample. V is TRBV19 and J is TRBJ1-5; the D is unclear. The germline V gene encodes CDR1 LNHDA and CDR2 SQIVND (reference sequence). Trimming pared 2 bases from V and 9 bases from J, leaving 8 bases between. CDR3 length equals 12 residues. CDR3 DNA sequence: TGTGCCAGTAGTATAAGGCGGGGGCCCCAGCATTTT. It specifies CASSIRRGPQHF.

The chain has TRBV5-8 and TRBJ2-7; D possibly corresponds to TRBD2 (6 bases). This CDR3 spans 14 amino acids. Germline CDR1 SGHTS, CDR2 YDEGEE. V lost 2 bases, J lost 3 bases, and 12 bases lay in between. This CDR3 reads CASSFGGLHYEQYF. Written as DNA, the CDR3 is TGTGCCAGCAGCTTCGGGGGACTCCACTACGAGCAGTACTTC. The full variable domain, completed using reference TRBV5-8 and TRBJ2-7, is EAGVTQSPTHLIKTRGQQATLRCSPISGHTSVYWYQQALGLGLQFLLWYDEGEERNRGNFPPRFSGRQFPNYSSELNVNALELEDSALYLCASSFGGLHYEQYFGPGTRLTVT.

This sequence joins TRBV5-6 and TRBJ2-3; perhaps TRBD2 as D (5 bases). CDR3 length: 16 amino acids. V gave up 4 bases and J gave up 5 bases, with 20 bases separating them. In germline, CDR1 is SGHDT, CDR2 YYEEEE. The CDR3 DNA follows: TGTGCCAGCAGCGCGGGTTTATGGAACCGCGGAGATACGCAGTATTTT. It yields the protein CASSAGLWNRGDTQYF.

There are a few counts of this clone. V is TRBV9 and J is TRBJ1-1; D ambiguous. With 3 bases removed from V and 5 bases from J, the gap between germline ends came to 14 bases. CDR1 SGDLS and CDR2 YYNGEE come from the germline V gene. CDR3 length: 14 residues. CDR3: CASSAHSQGTEAFF. The CDR3 DNA sequence: TGTGCCAGCAGCGCCCACTCCCAAGGAACTGAAGCTTTCTTT. The variable domain in full, with the rest retrieved from reference TRBV9 and TRBJ1-1, is DSGVTQTPKHLITATGQRVTLRCSPRSGDLSVYWYQQSLDQGLQFLIQYYNGEERAKGNILERFSAQQFPDLHSELNLSSLELGDSALYFCASSAHSQGTEAFFGQGTRLTVV.

The sample holds one count of this clone. J is TRBJ2-5 and V is TRBV18; 7 nucleotides match TRBD1. This CDR3 contains 14 residues. Germline lookup yields CDR1 KGHSH and CDR2 LQKENI. V gave up 4 bases and J gave up 2 bases; unmatched junction bases: 4. Written as DNA, the CDR3 is TGTGCCAGCTCACGTGGACAGGTTCAAGAGACCCAGTACTTC. This sequence encodes CASSRGQVQETQYF.

The genes are TRBV19 and TRBJ2-5; D remains ambiguous. Trimming removed 3 bases from V and 2 bases from J, with 7 bases in between. Germline loops: CDR1 LNHDA, CDR2 SQIVND (reference sequence). The CDR3 has 13 amino acids. This CDR3 is CASSMAGQETQYF. CDR3 coding DNA: TGTGCCAGTAGTATGGCCGGGCAAGAGACCCAGTACTTC.

Comment on this clone: Other DNA sequences from this sample encode an identical CDR3 as well. The V call is TRBV19, the J call TRBJ2-7, with TRBD2 identical over 8 bases. Looked up from germline, CDR1 is LNHDA and CDR2 is SQIVND (reference sequence). This CDR3 has 15 amino acids. Unmatched junction bases numbered 6, after V lost 4 bases and J lost 1 base. The DNA for the CDR3 is TGTGCCAGTAGTAGGGGACTAGGAGCTTCCTACGAGCAGTACTTC. Protein sequence: CASSRGLGASYEQYF.

The chain couples TRBV7-8 to TRBJ2-2; 8 bases are shared with TRBD1. CDR3 length equals 15 residues. The trim removed 4 bases at V and 6 bases at J, leaving 7 bases unmatched. CDR1 and CDR2 (germline): SGHVS, FQNEAQ. The CDR3 loop reads CASSSQGAQAGELFF. Written as DNA, the CDR3 is TGTGCCAGCAGCTCCCAGGGGGCGCAGGCCGGGGAGCTGTTTTTT.

This sequence joins TRBV2 and TRBJ1-1; the D gene is possibly TRBD1 (5 bases). Trimming shortened V by 11 bases and J by 4 bases, and 14 bases separated the two germline ends. Germline CDR1 is SNHLY and CDR2 is FYNNEI. CDR3 length equals 12 residues. This chain's CDR3 is CAGGRQVTEAFF. DNA for the CDR3: TGTGCCGGGGGACGGCAGGTCACTGAAGCTTTCTTT.

The V call is TRBV19, the J call TRBJ2-3, with D perhaps matching TRBD2 (5 bases). Germline CDR1 LNHDA, CDR2 SQIVND (reference sequence). This CDR3 has 13 residues. The V gene lost 6 bases and the J gene lost 5 bases, with 12 bases spanning the gap. CDR3 bases: TGTGCCAGTAGCAGCACGGGGAAAGATACGCAGTATTTT. Encoded protein: CASSSTGKDTQYF.

The genes are TRBV10-3 and TRBJ1-2; 7 positions agree with TRBD1. Per the germline V gene, CDR1 is ENHRY and CDR2 is SYGVKD. The CDR3 is made up of 18 amino acids. The junction had 17 bases not matched to a gene; V was cut back by 2 bases and J by 5 bases. The CDR3 region has the DNA TGTGCCATCAGTGAGCCCCATGGGGACCGGGACAGCGCATATGGCTACACCTTC. Residues: CAISEPHGDRDSAYGYTF.